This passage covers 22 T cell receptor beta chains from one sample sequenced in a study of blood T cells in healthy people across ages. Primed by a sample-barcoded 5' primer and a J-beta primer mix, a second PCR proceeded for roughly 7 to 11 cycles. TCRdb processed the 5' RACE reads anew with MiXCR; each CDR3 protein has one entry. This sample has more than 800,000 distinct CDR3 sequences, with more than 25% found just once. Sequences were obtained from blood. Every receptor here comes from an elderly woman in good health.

The CDR3 spells CASRGQSYMNTEAFF. The CDR3 DNA is TGCGCCAGCAGGGGACAGAGCTACATGAACACTGAAGCTTTCTTT. This chain connects TRBV10-2 to TRBJ1-1; 7 nucleotides agree with TRBD1. CDR3 length: 15 amino acids. Germline CDR1 and CDR2: WSHSY and SAAADI. V was clipped by 6 bases and J by 0 bases; unmatched bases: 7.

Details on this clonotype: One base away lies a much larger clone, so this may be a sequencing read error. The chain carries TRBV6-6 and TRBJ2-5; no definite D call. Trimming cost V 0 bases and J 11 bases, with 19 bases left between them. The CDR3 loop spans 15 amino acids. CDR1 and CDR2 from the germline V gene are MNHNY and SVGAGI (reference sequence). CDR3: CASSYSTGRYNEQYF. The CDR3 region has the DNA TGTGCCAGCAGTTACTCGACTGGCAGGTACAATGAGCAGTACTTC.

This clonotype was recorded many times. The CDR3 DNA sequence: TGTGCCATCAGTGGTACTAGCGGCCAAGAGACCCAGTACTTC. Its protein is CAISGTSGQETQYF. The rearrangement links TRBV10-3 to TRBJ2-5, with 8 bases identical to TRBD2. Germline CDR1 is ENHRY and CDR2 is SYGVKD. V gave up 4 bases and J gave up 1 base; unmatched junction bases: 2. The length of the CDR3 is 14 residues.

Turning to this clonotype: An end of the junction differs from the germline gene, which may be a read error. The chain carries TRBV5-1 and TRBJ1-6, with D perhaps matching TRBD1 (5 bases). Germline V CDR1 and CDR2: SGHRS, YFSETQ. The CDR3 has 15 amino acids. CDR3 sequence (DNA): TGCGCCAGCAGCTTGGAGGGATCGGGGGTTTCACCCATCCACTTT. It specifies CASSLEGSGVSPIHF.

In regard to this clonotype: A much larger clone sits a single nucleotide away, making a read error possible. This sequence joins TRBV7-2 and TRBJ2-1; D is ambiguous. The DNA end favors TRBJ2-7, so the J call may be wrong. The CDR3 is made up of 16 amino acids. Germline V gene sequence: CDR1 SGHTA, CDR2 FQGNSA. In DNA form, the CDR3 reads TGTGCCAGCAGCTTAGAGGACCGAGCCGCCTACAATGAGCAGTACTTC. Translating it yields CASSLEDRAAYNEQYF.

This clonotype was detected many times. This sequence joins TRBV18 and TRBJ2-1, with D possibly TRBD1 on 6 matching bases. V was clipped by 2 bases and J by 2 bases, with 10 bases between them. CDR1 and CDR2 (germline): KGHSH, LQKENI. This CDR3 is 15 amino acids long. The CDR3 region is CASSPSQGTYNEQFF. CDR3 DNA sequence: TGTGCCAGCTCACCATCACAGGGCACCTACAATGAGCAGTTCTTC.

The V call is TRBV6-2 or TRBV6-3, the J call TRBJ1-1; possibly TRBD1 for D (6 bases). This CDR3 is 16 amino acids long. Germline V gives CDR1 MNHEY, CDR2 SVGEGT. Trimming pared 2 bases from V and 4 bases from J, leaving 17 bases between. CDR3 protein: CASSYNGQLVPTEAFF. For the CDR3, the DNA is TGTGCCAGCAGTTACAATGGACAGTTAGTCCCCACTGAAGCTTTCTTT.

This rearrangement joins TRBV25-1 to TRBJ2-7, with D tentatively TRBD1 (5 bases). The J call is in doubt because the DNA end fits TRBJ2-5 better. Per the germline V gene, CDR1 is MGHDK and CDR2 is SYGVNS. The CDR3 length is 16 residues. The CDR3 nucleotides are TGTGCCAGCAGTGAACCTCTCGCAGGGTTCCAAGAGACCCAGTACTTC. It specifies CASSEPLAGFQETQYF.

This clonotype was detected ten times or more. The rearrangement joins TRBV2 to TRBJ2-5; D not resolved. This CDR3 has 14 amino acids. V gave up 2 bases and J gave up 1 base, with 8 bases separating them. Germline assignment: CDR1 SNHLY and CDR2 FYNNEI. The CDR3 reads CASSERRTQETQYF. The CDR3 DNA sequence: TGTGCCAGCAGTGAAAGGCGGACCCAAGAGACCCAGTACTTC. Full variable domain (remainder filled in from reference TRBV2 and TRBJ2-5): EPEVTQTPSHQVTQMGQEVILRCVPISNHLYFYWYRQILGQKVEFLVSFYNNEISEKSEIFDDQFSVERPDGSNFTLKIRSTKLEDSAMYFCASSERRTQETQYFGPGTRLLVL.

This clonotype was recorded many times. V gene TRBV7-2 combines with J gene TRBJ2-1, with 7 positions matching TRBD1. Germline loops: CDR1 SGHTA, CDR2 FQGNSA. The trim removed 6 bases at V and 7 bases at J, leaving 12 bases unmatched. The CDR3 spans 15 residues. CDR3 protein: CASRRSAGGRNEQFF. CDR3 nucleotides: TGTGCCAGCAGGCGATCGGCAGGGGGACGAAATGAGCAGTTCTTC.

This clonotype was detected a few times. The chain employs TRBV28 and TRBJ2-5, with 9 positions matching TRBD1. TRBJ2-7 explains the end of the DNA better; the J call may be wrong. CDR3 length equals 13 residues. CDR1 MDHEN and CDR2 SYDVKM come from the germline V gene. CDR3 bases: TGTGCCAGCAGTTTGGGACAGGGCCACGAGCAGTACTTC. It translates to CASSLGQGHEQYF.

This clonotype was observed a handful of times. The DNA for the CDR3 is TGCGCCAGTTCGGGGCTAGTCGCCGAGCAGTTCTTC. This translates into CASSGLVAEQFF. The chain employs TRBV10-2 and TRBJ2-1, with D possibly being TRBD1 or TRBD2 (5 bases each). The CDR3 runs to 12 residues. Per germline, CDR1 WSHSY and CDR2 SAAADI. V dropped 9 bases and J dropped 10 bases, with 16 bases sitting between them.

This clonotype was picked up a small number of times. In DNA, the CDR3 is TGTGCCAGCTCAATGACAGGGCCCGAAGCCTCTGGAAACACCATATATTTT. It translates to CASSMTGPEASGNTIYF. The chain joins TRBV18 to TRBJ1-3; TRBD1 aligns across 7 bases. The CDR3 consists of 17 residues. The V segment lost 5 bases and the J segment 0 bases; nucleotides outside the gene matches: 10. CDR1 and CDR2 from the germline V gene are KGHSH and LQKENI.

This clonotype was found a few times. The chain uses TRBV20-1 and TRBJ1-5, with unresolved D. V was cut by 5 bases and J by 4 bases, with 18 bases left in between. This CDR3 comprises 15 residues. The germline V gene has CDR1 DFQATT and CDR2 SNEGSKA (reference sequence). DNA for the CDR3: TGCAGTGCTGTCTACCGGGCCATGGGGAATCAGCCCCAGCATTTT. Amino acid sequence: CSAVYRAMGNQPQHF.

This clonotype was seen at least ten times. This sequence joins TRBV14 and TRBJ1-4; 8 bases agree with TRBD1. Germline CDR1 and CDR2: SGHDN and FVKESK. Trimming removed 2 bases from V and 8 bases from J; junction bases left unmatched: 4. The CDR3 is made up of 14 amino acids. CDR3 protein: CASSQRTGPEKLFF. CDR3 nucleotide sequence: TGTGCCAGCAGCCAACGGACAGGGCCGGAAAAACTGTTTTTT.

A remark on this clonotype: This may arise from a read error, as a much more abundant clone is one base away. CDR3 protein: CSGGGDSYEQYF. CDR3 sequence (DNA): TGCAGCGGTGGGGGGGACTCCTACGAGCAGTACTTC. The rearrangement links TRBV29-1 to TRBJ2-7, with 7 bases matching TRBD2. V was clipped by 7 bases and J by 0 bases; unmatched bases: 3. The CDR3 runs 12 residues. CDR1 and CDR2 (germline): SQVTM, ANQGSEA.

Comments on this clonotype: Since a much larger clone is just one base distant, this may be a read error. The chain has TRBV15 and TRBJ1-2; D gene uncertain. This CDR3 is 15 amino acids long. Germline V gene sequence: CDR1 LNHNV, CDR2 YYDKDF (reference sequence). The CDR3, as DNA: TGTGCCACCGGGATGACAACCACTCCTACGAATGGCCACACCTTC. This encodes CATGMTTTPTNGHTF.

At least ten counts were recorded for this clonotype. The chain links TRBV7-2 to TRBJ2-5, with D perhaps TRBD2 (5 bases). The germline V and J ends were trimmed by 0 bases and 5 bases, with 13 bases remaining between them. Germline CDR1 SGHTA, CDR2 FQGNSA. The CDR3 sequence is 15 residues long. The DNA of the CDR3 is TGTGCCAGCAGCTTAGCGCTCCAGCGCGGGGAGACCCAGTACTTC. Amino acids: CASSLALQRGETQYF.

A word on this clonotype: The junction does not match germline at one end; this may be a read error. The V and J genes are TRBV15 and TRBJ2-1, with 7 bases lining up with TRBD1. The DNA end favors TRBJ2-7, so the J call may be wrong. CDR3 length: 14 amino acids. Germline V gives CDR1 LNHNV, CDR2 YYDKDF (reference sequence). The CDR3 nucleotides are TGTGCCGCCAGCAGAGATAGGGACAGCTACGAGCAGTACTTC. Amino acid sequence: CAASRDRDSYEQYF.

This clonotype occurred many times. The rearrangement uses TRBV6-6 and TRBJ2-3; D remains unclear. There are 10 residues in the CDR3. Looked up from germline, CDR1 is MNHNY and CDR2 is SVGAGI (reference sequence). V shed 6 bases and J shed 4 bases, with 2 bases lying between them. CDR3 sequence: CASSSDTQYF. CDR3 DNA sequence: TGTGCCAGCAGCTCAGATACGCAGTATTTT.

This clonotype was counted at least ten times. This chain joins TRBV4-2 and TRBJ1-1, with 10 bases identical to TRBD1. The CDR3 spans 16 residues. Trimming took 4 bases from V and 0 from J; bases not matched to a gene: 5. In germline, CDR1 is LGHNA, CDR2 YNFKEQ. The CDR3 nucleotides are TGTGCCAGCAGCCGAGACAGGGGGCTCATGAACACTGAAGCTTTCTTT. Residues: CASSRDRGLMNTEAFF.

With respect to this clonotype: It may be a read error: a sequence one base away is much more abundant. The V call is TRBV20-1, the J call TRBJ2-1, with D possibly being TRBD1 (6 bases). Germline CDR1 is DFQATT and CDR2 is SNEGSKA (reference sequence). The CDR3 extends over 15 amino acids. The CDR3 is CSAGDLRGTYNEQFF. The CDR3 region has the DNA TGCAGTGCTGGAGATTTAAGGGGGACCTACAATGAGCAGTTCTTC.